This T cell receptor beta chain emerged from a study of T-cell reconstitution after alpha-beta-depleted transplantation in children. Points on this clonotype: What it recognizes is unknown.

Using unique molecular identifiers, the investigators prepared the TCRbeta library. TCRdb reprocessed the PCR reads via MiXCR and lists one record per CDR3 protein. The table records about a million distinct CDR3 sequences, about 30% of them present only once. V was trimmed by 5 bases and J by 0 bases, leaving 11 bases between them. Looked up from germline, CDR1 is KGHDR and CDR2 is SFDVKD. The length of the CDR3 is 15 residues. Whole-study findings and limits: Several hundred expanded graft clones reportedly were the source of alpha-beta T cells about two months after transplant. Newly produced T cells mostly accounted for T-cell counts and diversity one year post-transplant.

Sequencing was performed on PBMCs, mostly from graft donor cells, taken 360 days after TCRalphabeta/CD19-depleted stem cell transplant. The genes are TRBV24-1 and TRBJ2-3; maybe TRBD2 (5 bases). The sequence derives from a boy younger than two who had a stem cell transplant for SCID, so the T cells may come from the graft donor. The CDR3 loop is CATSVGTGSTDTQYF. For the CDR3, the DNA is TGTGCCACCAGTGTAGGTACGGGAAGCACAGATACGCAGTATTTT.